In this sample, the clone carrying this T cell receptor (beta chain) turned up many times. Per the germline V gene, CDR1 is SGDLS and CDR2 is YYNGEE. CDR3 length: 15 amino acids. V lost 3 bases, J lost 6 bases, and 18 bases lay in between. Having ophthalmopathy, the donors showed moderate-to-severe activity, CAS ≥3 and NOSPECS ≥4, with disease lasting under 3 months. Transcripts of RNA were the source for amplifying TCR beta CDR3 regions. HTBI primers primed a first-round RT-PCR, and a second-round multiplex PCR followed. MiXCR was run by TCRdb on the multiplex PCR reads, yielding one entry per CDR3 protein. Of 350,000 to 450,000 distinct CDR3 sequences detected, approximately 16% appear once; the ten largest clones hold 1.5% to 2%. The entry originates in a study of Graves' ophthalmopathy and Graves' hyperthyroidism.

This clonotype was sampled from a woman aged 18-35 years with Graves' ophthalmopathy. Sequenced material: peripheral blood. The chain carries TRBV9 and TRBJ1-1; TRBD1 might be the D (6 bases). CDR3 coding DNA: TGTGCCAGCAGCGAGGGGGGAGACAGGAGCGCTGAAGCTTTCTTT. Protein: CASSEGGDRSAEAFF.